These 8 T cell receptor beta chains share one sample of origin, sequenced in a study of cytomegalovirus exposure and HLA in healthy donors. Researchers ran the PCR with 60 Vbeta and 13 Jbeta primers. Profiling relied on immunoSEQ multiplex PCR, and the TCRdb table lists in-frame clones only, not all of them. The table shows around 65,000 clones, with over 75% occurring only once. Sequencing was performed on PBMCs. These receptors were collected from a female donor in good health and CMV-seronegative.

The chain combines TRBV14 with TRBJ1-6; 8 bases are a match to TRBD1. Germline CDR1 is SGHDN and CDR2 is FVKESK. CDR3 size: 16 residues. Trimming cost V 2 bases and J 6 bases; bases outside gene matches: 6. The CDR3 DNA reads TGTGCCAGCAGCCAAATCCAGGGGGCGGGTAATTCACCCCTCCACTTT. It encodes CASSQIQGAGNSPLHF.

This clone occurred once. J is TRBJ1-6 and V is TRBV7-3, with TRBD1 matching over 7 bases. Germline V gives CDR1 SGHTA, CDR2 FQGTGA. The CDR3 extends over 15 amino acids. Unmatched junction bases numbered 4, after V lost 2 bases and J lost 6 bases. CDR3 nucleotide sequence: TGTGCCAGCAGCTTATCAGGGGGAGGTAATTCACCCCTCCACTTT. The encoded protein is CASSLSGGGNSPLHF.

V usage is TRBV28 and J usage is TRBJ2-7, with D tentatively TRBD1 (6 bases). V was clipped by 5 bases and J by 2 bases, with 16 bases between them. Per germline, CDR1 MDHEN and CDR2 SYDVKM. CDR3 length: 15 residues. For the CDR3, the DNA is TGTGCCAGCAGTCGCCCCCAGGGGCGGGCCTACGAGCAGTACTTC. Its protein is CASSRPQGRAYEQYF.

This CDR3 reads CASSPTYRAGETQYF. The CDR3 DNA follows: TGTGCCAGCAGCCCAACCTACAGGGCCGGTGAGACCCAGTACTTC. V gene TRBV11-2 combines with J gene TRBJ2-5, with D perhaps matching TRBD1 (6 bases). This CDR3 has 15 residues. Trimming stripped 5 bases from V and 5 bases from J, with 18 bases between. Germline lookup yields CDR1 SGHAT and CDR2 FQNNGV.

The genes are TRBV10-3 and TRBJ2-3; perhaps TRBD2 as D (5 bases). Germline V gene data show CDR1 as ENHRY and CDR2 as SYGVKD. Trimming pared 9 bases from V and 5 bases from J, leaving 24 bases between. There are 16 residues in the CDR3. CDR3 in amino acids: CAMAASSGLPVDTQYF. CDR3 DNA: TGTGCCATGGCCGCGTCAAGCGGACTCCCCGTAGATACGCAGTATTTT.

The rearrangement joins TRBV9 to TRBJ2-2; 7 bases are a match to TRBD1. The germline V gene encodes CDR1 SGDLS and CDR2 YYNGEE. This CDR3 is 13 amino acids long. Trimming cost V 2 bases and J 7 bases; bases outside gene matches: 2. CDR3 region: CASSVTGLGELFF. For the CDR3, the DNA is TGTGCCAGCAGCGTGACAGGGCTCGGGGAGCTGTTTTTT.

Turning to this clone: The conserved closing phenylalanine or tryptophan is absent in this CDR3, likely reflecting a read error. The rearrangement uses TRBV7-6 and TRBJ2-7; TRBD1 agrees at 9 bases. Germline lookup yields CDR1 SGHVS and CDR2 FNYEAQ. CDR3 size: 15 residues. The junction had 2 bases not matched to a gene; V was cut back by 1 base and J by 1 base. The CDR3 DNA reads TGTGCCAGCAGCTTAGGGACAGGGGCATCCTACGAGCAGTACCTC. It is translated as CASSLGTGASYEQYL.

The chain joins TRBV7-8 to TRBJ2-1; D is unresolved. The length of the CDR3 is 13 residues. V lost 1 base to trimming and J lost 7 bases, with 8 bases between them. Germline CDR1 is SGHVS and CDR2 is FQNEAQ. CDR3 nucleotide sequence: TGTGCCAGCAGCTTAGTCGAGGAAAATGAGCAGTTCTTC. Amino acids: CASSLVEENEQFF.